This T cell receptor beta chain was found in a study of blood T cell repertoires in COVID-19. Germline-derived CDR1 and CDR2 are SGHVS and FNYEAQ. V lost 5 bases to trimming and J lost 0 bases, with 9 bases between them. The CDR3 is 14 amino acids. In the study's own analysis: Nucleated cell counts were estimated from reference gene primer amplification. Here immunoSEQ multiplex PCR was the method, and the copy in TCRdb shows in-frame clones only, minus some. From that table come the V and J calls and clone size; the DNA was used to work out D and trimming. The sample holds roughly 100,000 clones, about 85% seen once.

V and J are TRBV7-6 and TRBJ2-3, with D perhaps matching TRBD2 (6 bases). The source is a man between 50 and 59 years old in a cohort sampled during active COVID-19. The sequenced sample consisted of peripheral blood. The CDR3, as DNA: TGTGCCAGCAGCGTAGGGACTAGCACAGATACGCAGTATTTT. Translating gives CASSVGTSTDTQYF.